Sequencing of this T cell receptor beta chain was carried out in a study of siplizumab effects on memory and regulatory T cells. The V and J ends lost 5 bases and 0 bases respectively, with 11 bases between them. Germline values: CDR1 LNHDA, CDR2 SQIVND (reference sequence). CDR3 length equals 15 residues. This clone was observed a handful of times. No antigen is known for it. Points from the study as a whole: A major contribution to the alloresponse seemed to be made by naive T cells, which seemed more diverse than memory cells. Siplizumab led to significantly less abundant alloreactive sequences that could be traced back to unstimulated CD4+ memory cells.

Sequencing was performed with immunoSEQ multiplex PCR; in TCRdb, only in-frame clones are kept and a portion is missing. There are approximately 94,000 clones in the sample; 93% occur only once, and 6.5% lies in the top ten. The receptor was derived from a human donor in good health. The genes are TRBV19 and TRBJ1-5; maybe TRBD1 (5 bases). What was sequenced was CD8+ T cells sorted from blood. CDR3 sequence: CASSSETDSNQPQHF. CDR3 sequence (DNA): TGTGCCAGTAGTTCCGAGACAGATAGCAATCAGCCCCAGCATTTT.